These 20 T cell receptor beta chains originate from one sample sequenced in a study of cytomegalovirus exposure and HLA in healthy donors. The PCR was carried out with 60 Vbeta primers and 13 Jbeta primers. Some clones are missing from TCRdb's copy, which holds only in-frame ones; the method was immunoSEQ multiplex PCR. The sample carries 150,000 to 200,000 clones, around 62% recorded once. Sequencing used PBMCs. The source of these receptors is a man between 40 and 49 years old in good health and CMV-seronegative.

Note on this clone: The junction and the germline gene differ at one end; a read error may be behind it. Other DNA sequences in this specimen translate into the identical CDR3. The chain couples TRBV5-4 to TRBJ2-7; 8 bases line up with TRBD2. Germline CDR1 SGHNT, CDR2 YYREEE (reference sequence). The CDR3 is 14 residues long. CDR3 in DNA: TGTGCCAGCAGTGGAGGAGCGGGAGCTAACGAGCAGTACTTT. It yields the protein CASSGGAGANEQYF.

DNA of the CDR3: TGTGCCAGCAGCGGAGTAGCGGGGGGTGGAGAGACCCAGTACTTC. It encodes CASSGVAGGGETQYF. The rearrangement links TRBV5-4 to TRBJ2-5; 10 bases align to TRBD2. CDR3 length: 15 residues. The V segment lost 4 bases and the J segment 4 bases; nucleotides outside the gene matches: 7. In germline, CDR1 is SGHNT, CDR2 YYREEE (reference sequence).

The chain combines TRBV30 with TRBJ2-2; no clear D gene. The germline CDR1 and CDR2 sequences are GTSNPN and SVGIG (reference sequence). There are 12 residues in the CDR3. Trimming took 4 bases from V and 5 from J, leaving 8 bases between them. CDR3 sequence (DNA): TGTGCCTGGACTTTAGCTACCGGGGAGCTGTTTTTT. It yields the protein CAWTLATGELFF. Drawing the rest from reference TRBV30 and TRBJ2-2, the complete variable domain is SQTIHQWPATLVQPVGSPLSLECTVEGTSNPNLYWYRQAAGRGLQLLFYSVGIGQISSEVPQNLSASRPQDRQFILSSKKLLLSDSGFYLCAWTLATGELFFGEGSRLTVL.

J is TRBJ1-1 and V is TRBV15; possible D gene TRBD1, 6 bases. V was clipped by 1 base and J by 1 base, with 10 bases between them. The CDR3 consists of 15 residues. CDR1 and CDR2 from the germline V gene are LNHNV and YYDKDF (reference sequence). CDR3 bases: TGTGCCACCAGCAGAGGCCAGGGGTCGAACACTGAAGCTTTCTTT. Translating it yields CATSRGQGSNTEAFF.

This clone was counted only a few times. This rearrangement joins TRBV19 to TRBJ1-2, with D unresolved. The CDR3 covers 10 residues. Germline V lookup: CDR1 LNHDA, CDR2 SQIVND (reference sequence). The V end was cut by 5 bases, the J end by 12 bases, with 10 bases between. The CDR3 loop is CASSYGPHTF. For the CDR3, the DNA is TGTGCCAGTAGTTACGGTCCCCACACCTTC. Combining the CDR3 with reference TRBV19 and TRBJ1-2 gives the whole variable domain DGGITQSPKYLFRKEGQNVTLSCEQNLNHDAMYWYRQDPGQGLRLIYYSQIVNDFQKGDIAEGYSVSREKKESFPLTVTSAQKNPTAFYLCASSYGPHTFGSGTRLTVV.

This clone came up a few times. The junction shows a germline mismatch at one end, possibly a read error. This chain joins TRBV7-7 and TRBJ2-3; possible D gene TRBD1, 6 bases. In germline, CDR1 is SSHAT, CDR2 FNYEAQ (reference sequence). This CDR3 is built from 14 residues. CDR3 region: CASSLGGVRDTQYF. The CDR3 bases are TGTGCTAGCAGCTTAGGGGGAGTGAGAGATACGCAGTATTTT.

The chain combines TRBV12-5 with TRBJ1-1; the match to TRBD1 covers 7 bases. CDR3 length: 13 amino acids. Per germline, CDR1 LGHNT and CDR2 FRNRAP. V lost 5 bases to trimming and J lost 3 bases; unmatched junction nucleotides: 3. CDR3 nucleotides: TGTGCTAGTGGTCTAGGGGGCGACACTGAAGCTTTCTTT. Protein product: CASGLGGDTEAFF.

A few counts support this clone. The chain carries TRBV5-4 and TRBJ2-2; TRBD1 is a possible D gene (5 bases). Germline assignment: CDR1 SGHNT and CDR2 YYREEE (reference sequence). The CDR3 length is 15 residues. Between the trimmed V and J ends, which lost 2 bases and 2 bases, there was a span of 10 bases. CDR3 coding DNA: TGTGCCAGCAGCTTCCCAGGGATAAACACCGGGGAGCTGTTTTTT. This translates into CASSFPGINTGELFF.

This CDR3 is CAISEITNTEAFF. The CDR3 region has the DNA TGTGCCATCAGTGAGATAACTAACACTGAAGCTTTCTTT. This sequence joins TRBV10-3 and TRBJ1-1; unclear D gene. The CDR3 has 13 residues. The V end lost 2 bases, the J end lost 2 bases, and 6 bases lay between the germline ends. Germline CDR1 reads ENHRY; CDR2 reads SYGVKD.

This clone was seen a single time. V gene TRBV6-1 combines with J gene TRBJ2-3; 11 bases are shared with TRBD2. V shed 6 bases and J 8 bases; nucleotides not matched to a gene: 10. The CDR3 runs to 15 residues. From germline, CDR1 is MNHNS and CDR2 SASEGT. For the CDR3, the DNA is TGTGCCAGCAGAGTGGTAGCGGGGGGGAGTGGTACGCAGTATTTT. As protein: CASRVVAGGSGTQYF.

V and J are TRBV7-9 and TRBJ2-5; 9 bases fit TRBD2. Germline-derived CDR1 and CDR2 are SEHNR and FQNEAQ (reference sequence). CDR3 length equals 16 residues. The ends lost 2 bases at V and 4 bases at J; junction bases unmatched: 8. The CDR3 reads CASSLRAGGIGETQYF. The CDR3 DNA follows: TGTGCCAGCAGCTTAAGGGCGGGGGGGATTGGAGAGACCCAGTACTTC.

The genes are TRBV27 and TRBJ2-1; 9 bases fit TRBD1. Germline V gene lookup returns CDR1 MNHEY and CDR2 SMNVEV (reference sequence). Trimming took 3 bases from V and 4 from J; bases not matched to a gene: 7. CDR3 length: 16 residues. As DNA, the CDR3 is TGTGCCAGCAGTTTGTACAGGGGGCTTTTGTACAATGAGCAGTTCTTC. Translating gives CASSLYRGLLYNEQFF.

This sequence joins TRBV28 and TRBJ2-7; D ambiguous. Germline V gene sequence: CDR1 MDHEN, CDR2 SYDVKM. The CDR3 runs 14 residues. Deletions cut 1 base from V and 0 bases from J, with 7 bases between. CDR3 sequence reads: CASSLSPSSYEQYF. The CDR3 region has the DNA TGTGCCAGCAGTTTATCCCCTTCCTCCTACGAGCAGTACTTC.

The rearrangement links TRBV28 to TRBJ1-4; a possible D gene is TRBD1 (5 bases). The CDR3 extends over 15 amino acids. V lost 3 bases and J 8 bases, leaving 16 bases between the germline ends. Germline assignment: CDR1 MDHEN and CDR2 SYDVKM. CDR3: CASSFGAGRQEKLFF. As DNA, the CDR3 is TGTGCCAGCAGTTTTGGGGCAGGGCGACAAGAAAAACTGTTTTTT.

CDR3 bases: TGTGCCAGCAGTAGGCAGGGCGTCAAAAACATTCAGTACTTC. Protein sequence: CASSRQGVKNIQYF. V is TRBV6-5 and J is TRBJ2-4; D possibly corresponds to TRBD1 (5 bases). The CDR3 consists of 14 residues. V gave up 5 bases and J gave up 3 bases, with 11 bases separating them. In germline, CDR1 is MNHEY, CDR2 SVGAGI.

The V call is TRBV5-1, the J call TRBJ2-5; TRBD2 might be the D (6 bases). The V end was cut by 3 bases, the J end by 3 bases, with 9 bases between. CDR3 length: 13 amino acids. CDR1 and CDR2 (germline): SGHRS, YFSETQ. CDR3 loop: CASSWGGKETQYF. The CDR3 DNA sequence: TGCGCCAGCAGCTGGGGCGGGAAAGAGACCCAGTACTTC.

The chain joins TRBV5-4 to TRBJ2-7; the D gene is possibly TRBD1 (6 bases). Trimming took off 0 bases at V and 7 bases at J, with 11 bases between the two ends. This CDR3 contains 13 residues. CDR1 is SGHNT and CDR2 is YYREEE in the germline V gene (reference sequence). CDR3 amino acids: CASSLGGGVEQYF. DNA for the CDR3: TGTGCCAGCAGCTTGGGAGGGGGAGTGGAGCAGTACTTC. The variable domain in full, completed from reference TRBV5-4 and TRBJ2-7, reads ETGVTQSPTHLIKTRGQQVTLRCSSQSGHNTVSWYQQALGQGPQFIFQYYREEENGRGNFPPRFSGLQFPNYSSELNVNALELDDSALYLCASSLGGGVEQYFGPGTRLTVT.

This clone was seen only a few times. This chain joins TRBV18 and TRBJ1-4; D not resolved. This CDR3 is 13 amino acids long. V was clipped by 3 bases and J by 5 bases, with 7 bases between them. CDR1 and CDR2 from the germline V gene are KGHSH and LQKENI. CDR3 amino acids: CASSPYPNEKLFF. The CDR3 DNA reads TGTGCCAGCTCACCGTATCCCAATGAAAAACTGTTTTTT.

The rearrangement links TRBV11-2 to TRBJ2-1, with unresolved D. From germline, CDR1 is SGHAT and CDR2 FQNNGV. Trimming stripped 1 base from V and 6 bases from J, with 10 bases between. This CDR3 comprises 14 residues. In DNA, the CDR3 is TGTGCCAGCAGCTTAGTCTCGGAGCTCAATGAGCAGTTCTTC. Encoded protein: CASSLVSELNEQFF. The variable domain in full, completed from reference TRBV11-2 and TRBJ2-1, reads EAGVAQSPRYKIIEKRQSVAFWCNPISGHATLYWYQQILGQGPKLLIQFQNNGVVDDSQLPKDRFSAERLKGVDSTLKIQPAKLEDSAVYLCASSLVSELNEQFFGPGTRLTVL.

Written as DNA, the CDR3 is TGTGCCAGCAGCCAAGGACAGGGTTTCGAGCAGTACTTC. Its translation: CASSQGQGFEQYF. The rearrangement links TRBV14 to TRBJ2-7; 7 positions match TRBD1. This CDR3 contains 13 residues. Looked up from germline, CDR1 is SGHDN and CDR2 is FVKESK. The trim removed 1 base at V and 6 bases at J, leaving 3 bases unmatched. Full variable domain (outside the CDR3, taken from reference TRBV14 and TRBJ2-7): EAGVTQFPSHSVIEKGQTVTLRCDPISGHDNLYWYRRVMGKEIKFLLHFVKESKQDESGMPNNRFLAERTGGTYSTLKVQPAELEDSGVYFCASSQGQGFEQYFGPGTRLTVT.